This T cell receptor beta chain was documented in a study of shared clonotypes between healthy human individuals. The CDR3 consists of 14 residues. CDR1 is SGHRS, CDR2 YFSETQ, per germline. V lost 1 base and J 2 bases, leaving 10 bases between the germline ends. Libraries were prepared by immunoSEQ multiplex PCR; TCRdb keeps only in-frame clonotypes and omits some of them. The table lists approximately 500,000 clones, approximately 95% of them singletons. This TCR derives from a young woman in good health. The chain recombines TRBV5-1 with TRBJ2-7; TRBD1 might be the D (6 bases). What was sequenced was naive CD4+ T cells sorted from blood. Subset given: CD45RA+ positively selected. The CDR3: CASSLWDKTYEQYF. CDR3 nucleotides: TGCGCCAGCAGCTTGTGGGACAAAACCTACGAGCAGTACTTC.